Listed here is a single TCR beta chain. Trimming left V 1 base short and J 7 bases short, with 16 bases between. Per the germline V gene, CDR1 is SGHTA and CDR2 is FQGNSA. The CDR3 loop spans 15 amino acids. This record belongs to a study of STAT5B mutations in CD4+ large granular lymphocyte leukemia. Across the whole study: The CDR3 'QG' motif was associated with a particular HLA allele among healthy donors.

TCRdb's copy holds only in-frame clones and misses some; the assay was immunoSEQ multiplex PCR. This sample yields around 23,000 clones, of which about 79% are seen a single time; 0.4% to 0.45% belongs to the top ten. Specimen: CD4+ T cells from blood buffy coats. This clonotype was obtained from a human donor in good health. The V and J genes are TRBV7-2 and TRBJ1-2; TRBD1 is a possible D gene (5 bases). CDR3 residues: CASSLGGESKRGYTF. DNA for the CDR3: TGTGCCAGCAGCTTAGGGGGGGAGAGTAAGCGTGGCTACACCTTC.